This TCR beta chain was observed in a study of memory CD4+ T cells and cytomegalovirus serostatus. Here immunoSEQ multiplex PCR was the method, and the copy in TCRdb shows in-frame clones only, minus some. In the table there are 56,000 or so clones, around three quarters of which are singletons. Germline values: CDR1 MNHNY, CDR2 SVGAGI (reference sequence). The germline V and J ends were trimmed by 7 bases and 6 bases, with 12 bases remaining between them. The CDR3 spans 13 residues. The sort gate was single viable CD3+CD4+CD8-CD45RO+ cells for memory CD4+ T cells. Serum IgG to CMV pp150, pp28, p38 and p52 defined serostatus.

Sequencing was performed on memory CD4+ T cells from blood. This TCR came from an adult in good health and CMV-seronegative. Some clones in this sample may be carry-over from other donors' samples. The rearrangement links TRBV6-6 to TRBJ2-2, with no clear D. The CDR3: CASIKRSAGELFF. The CDR3 DNA reads TGTGCCAGCATAAAGAGGTCCGCCGGGGAGCTGTTTTTT.